Sequencing of this TCR beta chain was carried out in a study of CD8 T cells in ankylosing spondylitis. Findings and caveats of the study: Clones linked to disease were reported to show significant enrichment in matched ankylosing spondylitis synovial fluid. Some motif variants were previously reported in reactive arthritis synovial fluid and blood. Ankylosing spondylitis blood appeared to carry a characteristic TCR beta motif of several highly homologous variants.

Trimming stripped 4 bases from V and 1 base from J, with 16 bases between. This CDR3 has 16 amino acids. From germline, CDR1 is SGHRS and CDR2 YFSETQ. Researchers built TCR beta libraries using quantitative 5'-RACE with molecular barcodes. TCRdb redid the calling of the 5' RACE reads with MiXCR, one entry per CDR3 protein. The table has around 490,000 distinct CDR3 sequences, 5.3% seen once. This clonotype came up many times. Its target is not known. The gene calls are TRBV5-1 and TRBJ2-3, with D possibly being TRBD2 (6 bases). The sequenced material came from blood, either unsorted or a sorted T cell fraction (not recorded which). The TCR originated in a male donor with ankylosing spondylitis. CDR3 coding DNA: TGCGCCAGCAGCCCCGCACCCGGGGGACGCACAGATACGCAGTATTTT. It specifies CASSPAPGGRTDTQYF. The full variable domain, with the rest looked up from reference TRBV5-1 and TRBJ2-3, is KAGVTQTPRYLIKTRGQQVTLSCSPISGHRSVSWYQQTPGQGLQFLFEYFSETQRNKGNFPGRFSGRQFSNSRSEMNVSTLELGDSALYLCASSPAPGGRTDTQYFGPGTRLTVL.